This TCR beta chain is drawn from a study of blood T cells in healthy people across ages. Notes on the study in general: Long-lived donors had more naive CD4+ cells and higher diversity than aged donors.

Trimming took off 1 base at V and 4 bases at J, with 16 bases between the two ends. The V gene's germline CDR1 is MNHEY and CDR2 SVGAGI. The CDR3 length is 17 residues. The authors ran a second PCR of about 6 to 11 cycles using a sample-barcoded 5' primer and a J-beta primer mix. TCRdb reprocessed the 5' RACE reads with MiXCR, giving one entry per CDR3 protein. Of around 2 million distinct CDR3 sequences listed, roughly two fifths are singletons. This clonotype was seen more than once but under ten times. No antigen is known for it. This chain links TRBV6-5 with TRBJ1-4; no definite D call. Input material: blood. This TCR came from a human donor in good health. The CDR3, as DNA: TGTGCCAGCAGTTACTACTGGACGGAAGAGATTAATGAAAAACTGTTTTTT. This codes for CASSYYWTEEINEKLFF.